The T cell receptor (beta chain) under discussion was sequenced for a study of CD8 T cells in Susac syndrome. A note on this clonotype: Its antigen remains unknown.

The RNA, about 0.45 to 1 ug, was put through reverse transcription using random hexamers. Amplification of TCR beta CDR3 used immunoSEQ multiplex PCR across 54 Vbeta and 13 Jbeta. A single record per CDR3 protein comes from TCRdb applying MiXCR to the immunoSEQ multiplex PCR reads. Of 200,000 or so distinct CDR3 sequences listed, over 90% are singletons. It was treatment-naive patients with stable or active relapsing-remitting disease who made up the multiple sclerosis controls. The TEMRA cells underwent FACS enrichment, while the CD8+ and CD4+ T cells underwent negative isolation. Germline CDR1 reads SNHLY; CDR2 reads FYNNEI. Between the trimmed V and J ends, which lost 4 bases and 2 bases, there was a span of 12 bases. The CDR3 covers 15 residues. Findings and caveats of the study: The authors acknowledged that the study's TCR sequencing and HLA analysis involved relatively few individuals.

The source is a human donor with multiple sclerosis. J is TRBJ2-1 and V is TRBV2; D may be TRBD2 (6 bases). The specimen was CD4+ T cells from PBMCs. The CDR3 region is CASSVGRGTYNEQFF. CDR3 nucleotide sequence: TGTGCCAGCAGTGTTGGTCGGGGGACCTACAATGAGCAGTTCTTC.